This TCR beta chain was sequenced for a study of control samples from healthy donors and cancer patients. Libraries were prepared by immunoSEQ multiplex PCR; TCRdb keeps only in-frame clonotypes and omits some of them. The sample carries about 130,000 clones, about 92% recorded once. Input material: blood. This TCR was recovered from a woman aged 50 to 60 in good health.

CDR3 coding DNA: TGTGCCAGCAGCCCGGACAGCGGGGGGGCATCCGAGCAGTACTTC. Translated, it gives CASSPDSGGASEQYF. This chain connects TRBV3-1 (or the pseudogene TRBV3-2) to TRBJ2-7; TRBD2 matches at 10 bases. Unmatched junction bases numbered 9, after V lost 4 bases and J lost 6 bases. Germline V lookup: CDR1 LGHDT, CDR2 YNNKEL (reference sequence). The CDR3 totals 15 residues.